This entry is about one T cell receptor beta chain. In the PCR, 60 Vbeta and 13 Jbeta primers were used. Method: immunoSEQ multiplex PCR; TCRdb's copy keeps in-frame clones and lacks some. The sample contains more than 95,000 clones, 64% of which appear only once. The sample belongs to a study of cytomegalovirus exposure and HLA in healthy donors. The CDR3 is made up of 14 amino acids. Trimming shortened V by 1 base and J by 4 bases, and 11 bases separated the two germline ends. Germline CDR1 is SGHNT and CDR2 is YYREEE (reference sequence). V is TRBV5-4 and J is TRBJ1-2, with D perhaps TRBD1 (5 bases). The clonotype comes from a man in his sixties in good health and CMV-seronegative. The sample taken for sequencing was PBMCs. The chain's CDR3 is CASSLSGPLYGYTF. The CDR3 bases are TGTGCCAGCAGCTTGTCAGGGCCTCTCTATGGCTACACCTTC.